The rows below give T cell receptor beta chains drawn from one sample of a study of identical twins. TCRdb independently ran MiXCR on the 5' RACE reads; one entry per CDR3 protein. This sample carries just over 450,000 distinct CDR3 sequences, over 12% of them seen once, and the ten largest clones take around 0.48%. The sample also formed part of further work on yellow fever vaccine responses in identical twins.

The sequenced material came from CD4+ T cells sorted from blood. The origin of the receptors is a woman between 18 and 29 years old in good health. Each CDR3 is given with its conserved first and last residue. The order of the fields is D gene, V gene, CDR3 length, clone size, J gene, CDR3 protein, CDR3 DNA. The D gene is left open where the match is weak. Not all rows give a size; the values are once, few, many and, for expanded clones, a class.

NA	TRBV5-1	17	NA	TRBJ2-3	CASSLFGRVTSTDTQYF	TGCGCCAGCAGCTTGTTTGGCAGGGTAACGAGCACAGATACGCAGTATTTT
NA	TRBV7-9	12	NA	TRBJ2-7	CASSSSAYEQYF	TGTGCCAGCAGCTCTAGCGCGTACGAGCAGTACTTC
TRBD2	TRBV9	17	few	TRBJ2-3	CASSGTSSGDRTDTQYF	TGTGCCAGCAGCGGGACTTCTAGCGGGGACCGCACAGATACGCAGTATTTT
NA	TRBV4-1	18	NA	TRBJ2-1	CASSQFPSGASSYNEQFF	TGCGCCAGCAGCCAGTTCCCCTCCGGGGCAAGCTCCTACAATGAGCAGTTCTTC
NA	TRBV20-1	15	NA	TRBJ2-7	CSARDLGKATYEQYF	TGCAGTGCTAGAGATCTCGGAAAGGCCACCTACGAGCAGTACTTC
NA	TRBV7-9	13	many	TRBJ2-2	CASSLGDTGELFF	TGTGCCAGCAGCTTAGGCGACACCGGGGAGCTGTTTTTT
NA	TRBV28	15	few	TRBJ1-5	CASSRAENSNQPQHF	TGTGCCAGCAGCCGGGCGGAAAATAGCAATCAGCCCCAGCATTTT
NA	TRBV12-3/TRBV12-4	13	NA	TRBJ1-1	CASKPGRWREAFF	TGTGCCAGCAAACCCGGAAGGTGGCGTGAAGCTTTCTTT
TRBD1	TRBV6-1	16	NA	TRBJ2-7	CASSPRGRRGSYEQYF	TGTGCCAGCAGCCCCAGGGGGCGCCGGGGCTCCTACGAGCAGTACTTC
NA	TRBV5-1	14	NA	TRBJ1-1	CASGIGVMNTEAFF	TGCGCCAGCGGGATTGGCGTCATGAACACTGAAGCTTTCTTT
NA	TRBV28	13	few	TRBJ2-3	CATLGTSTDTQYF	TGTGCCACTCTCGGGACTAGCACAGATACGCAGTATTTT
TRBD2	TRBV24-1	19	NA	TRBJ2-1	CATSGGRGRLAGSFNEQFF	TGTGCCACCAGTGGTGGCAGGGGTAGACTAGCGGGATCATTCAATGAGCAGTTCTTC
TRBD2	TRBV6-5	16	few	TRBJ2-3	CASSYLGTSGSDTQYF	TGTGCCAGCAGTTACTTGGGGACTAGCGGCTCAGATACGCAGTATTTT
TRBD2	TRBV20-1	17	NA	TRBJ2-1	CSAGTSGGPTSYNEQFF	TGCAGTGCCGGGACTAGCGGGGGCCCGACTTCCTACAATGAGCAGTTCTTC
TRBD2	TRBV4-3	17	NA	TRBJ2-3	CASSYPQGGQVTDTQYF	TGCGCCAGCAGCTACCCCCAGGGAGGGCAGGTGACAGATACGCAGTATTTT
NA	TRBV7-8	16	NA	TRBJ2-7	CASSLVASTNPYEQYF	TGTGCCAGCAGCTTAGTAGCTAGCACCAACCCCTACGAGCAGTACTTC
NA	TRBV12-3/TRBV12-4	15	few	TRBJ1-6	CASSSAGTFNSPLHF	TGTGCCAGCAGTTCCGCAGGGACCTTTAATTCACCCCTCCACTTT